This T cell receptor beta chain originates from a study of blood T cell repertoires in COVID-19 (dated by TCRdb to 2018 to 2021). Study-wide context: Samples from collaborators originated in the United States, Italy and Spain and spanned both the acute and convalescent phases of COVID-19. The prospective study material was composed of cDNA or gDNA derived from T cells, B-cell-depleted T cells, or PBMCs. Deeply sampled blood TCRbeta repertoires from subjects exposed to, actively infected with, or recovered from COVID-19 were included in the dataset. A freely available public database, intended as a resource for researchers studying the immune response to SARS-CoV-2, is where the repertoires were released. Samples came from the ongoing ImmuneRACE study (first 160 participants) plus 1,254 subjects from 6 global collaborators. The sample metadata nearly always contained a de-identified subject ID, COVID-19 status, age in years and sex. Where HLA class I and class II types were available, the types were taken from metadata supplied by the sample provider, not from assay-based typing.

Overall study outcomes, separate from this receptor: The amount of clinical and demographic metadata varied by source and participant and was provided uncurated.

Collaborating institutions collected whole blood in K2EDTA tubes following their own protocols. Collaborator samples were shipped for TCRbeta analysis as frozen whole blood, isolated PBMCs, or DNA extracted from either sample type. In regard to this clone: No antigen is known for it. Qualities for individual bases were not recorded, and no much larger clone is one base off.

The immunoSEQ Assay, a bias-controlled multiplex PCR, was used to amplify TCRbeta CDR3 regions from genomic DNA. As for the authors' bioinformatics: The number of nucleated cells in each sample was estimated from the amplification of reference gene primers within the assay. To quantify the absolute abundance of each unique TCRbeta CDR3 rearrangement, sequence reads were collapsed and filtered. Productive Simpson clonality was computed per sample as the square root of Simpson's diversity index over productive rearrangements. Here the immuneACCESS table is served through TCRdb, limited to in-frame sequences with V and J called. Missing clones are a known gap in these copies; in checked studies unresolved V genes cover under half, and the rest lacks a known reason. V, J and clone size are taken as reported in that table, and D and trimming were inferred from the DNA itself. The sample table records under 200,000 clones; 65% to 85% of these occur just once. The ten largest clones capture approximately 2.4% of the sample.

From the germline V gene, CDR1 is SNHLY and CDR2 is FYNNEI. The CDR3 measures 14 amino acids from cysteine to phenylalanine. Only CDR3 DNA remains: 42 bases, in frame from the first base. V has 8 bases trimmed and J has 2 bases trimmed; junction bases matching no gene number 8. Sequencing was performed on peripheral blood. The rearrangement combines TRBV2 with TRBJ2-7; TRBD2 lines up with 8 middle nucleotides. The sequence was obtained from a human donor with acute or convalescent COVID-19. The donor label of this sample is uncertain. The DNA sequence is TGTGCCAGCGACGGACTAGCTCCGCCCTACGAGCAGTACTTC. Translation gives CASDGLAPPYEQYF. Supplemented by the reference TRBV2 and TRBJ2-7 proteins around the CDR3, the complete variable domain is EPEVTQTPSHQVTQMGQEVILRCVPISNHLYFYWYRQILGQKVEFLVSFYNNEISEKSEIFDDQFSVERPDGSNFTLKIRSTKLEDSAMYFCASDGLAPPYEQYFGPGTRLTVT.